The sequence of this T cell receptor (beta chain) was determined in a study of cytomegalovirus exposure and HLA in healthy donors. Germline CDR1 and CDR2: SGHRS and YFSETQ. CDR3 length: 14 residues. V lost 4 bases and J lost 0, with 10 bases in between. The method was immunoSEQ multiplex PCR; TCRdb's version includes in-frame clones alone and lacks a portion of them. Of about 220,000 clones listed, about 91% are singletons. Study-wide results and caveats: The finding came from a later analysis; first-cohort TCR clusters tended to co-occur in the 110 or so validation repertoires.

As for this clone: Antigen specificity is unknown.

The chain has TRBV5-1 and TRBJ1-1, with D perhaps matching TRBD1 (6 bases). The sequenced sample was PBMCs. The receptor was derived from a woman younger than 30 in good health and CMV-seronegative. The CDR3 DNA sequence: TGCGCCAGCAGCCCGACAGGCATGAACACTGAAGCTTTCTTT. As protein: CASSPTGMNTEAFF.